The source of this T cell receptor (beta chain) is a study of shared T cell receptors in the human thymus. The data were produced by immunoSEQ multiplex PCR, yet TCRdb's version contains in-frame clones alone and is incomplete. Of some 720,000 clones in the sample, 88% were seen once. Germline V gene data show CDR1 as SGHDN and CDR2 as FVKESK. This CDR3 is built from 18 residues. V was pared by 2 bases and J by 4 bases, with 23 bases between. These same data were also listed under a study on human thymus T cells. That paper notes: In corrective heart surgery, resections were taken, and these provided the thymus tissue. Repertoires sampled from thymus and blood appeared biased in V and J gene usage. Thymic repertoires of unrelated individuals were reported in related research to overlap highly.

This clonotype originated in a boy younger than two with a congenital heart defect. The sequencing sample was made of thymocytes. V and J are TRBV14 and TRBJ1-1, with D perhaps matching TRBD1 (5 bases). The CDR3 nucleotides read TGTGCCAGCAGCCAAAGCCCCTCGGGGAGGGGATCTAGCACTGAAGCTTTCTTT. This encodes CASSQSPSGRGSSTEAFF.